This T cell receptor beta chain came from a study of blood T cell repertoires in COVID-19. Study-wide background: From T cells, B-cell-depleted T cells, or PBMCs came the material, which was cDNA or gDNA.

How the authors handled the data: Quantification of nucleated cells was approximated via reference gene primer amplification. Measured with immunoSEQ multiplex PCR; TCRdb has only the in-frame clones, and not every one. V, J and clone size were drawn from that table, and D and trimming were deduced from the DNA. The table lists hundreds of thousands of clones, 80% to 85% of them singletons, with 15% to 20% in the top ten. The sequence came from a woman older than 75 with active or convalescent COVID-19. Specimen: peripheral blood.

The chain's CDR3 is CASTLDSYTEAFF. CDR3 DNA: TGTGCCAGCACCCTAGACAGCTACACTGAAGCTTTCTTT. The genes are TRBV2 and TRBJ1-1; a weak D match, TRBD1 (5 bases). V lost 7 bases and J lost 3, with 12 bases in between. Germline assignment: CDR1 SNHLY and CDR2 FYNNEI. The CDR3 has 13 residues.